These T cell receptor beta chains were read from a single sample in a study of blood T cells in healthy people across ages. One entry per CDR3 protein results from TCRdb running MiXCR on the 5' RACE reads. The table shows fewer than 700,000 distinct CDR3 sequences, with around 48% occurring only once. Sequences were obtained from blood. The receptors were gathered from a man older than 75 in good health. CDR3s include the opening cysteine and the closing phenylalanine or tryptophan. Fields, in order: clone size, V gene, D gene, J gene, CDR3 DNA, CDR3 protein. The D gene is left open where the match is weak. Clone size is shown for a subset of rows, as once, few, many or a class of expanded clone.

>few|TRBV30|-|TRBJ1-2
TGTGCCTGGAGTGTAGGGTTTAACTATGGCTACACCTTC
CAWSVGFNYGYTF
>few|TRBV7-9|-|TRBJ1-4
TGTGCCAGCAGCGTGACAGCGATTAATGAAAAACTGTTTTTT
CASSVTAINEKLFF
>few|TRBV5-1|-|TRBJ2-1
TGCGCCAGCGTCCCGTGGCCCCTAGGGGTCTACACTTACAATGAGCAGTTCTTC
CASVPWPLGVYTYNEQFF
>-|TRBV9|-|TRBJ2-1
TGTGCCAGCAGCGTAGCCCCTAATACCTACAATGAGCAGTTCTTC
CASSVAPNTYNEQFF
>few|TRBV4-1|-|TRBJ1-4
TGCGCCAGCAGCCAAGATAGAAGCAGGGGTGGATATGAAAAACTGTTTTTT
CASSQDRSRGGYEKLFF
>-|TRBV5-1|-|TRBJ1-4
TGCGCCAGCAGCTTGGCACCCCTGGCTAATGAAAAACTGTTTTTT
CASSLAPLANEKLFF
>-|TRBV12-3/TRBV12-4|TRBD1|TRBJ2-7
TGTGCCAGCAGTTCGACCGGGACAGGGATCTACGAGCAGTACTTC
CASSSTGTGIYEQYF
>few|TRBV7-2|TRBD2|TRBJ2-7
TGTGCCAGCAGCTTTCCATCTAGCGGGAGGGGACGACGGTACGAGCAGTACTTC
CASSFPSSGRGRRYEQYF
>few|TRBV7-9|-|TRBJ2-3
TGTGCCAGCAGCTTATATCCCCCGGCTGCAGATACGCAGTATTTT
CASSLYPPAADTQYF
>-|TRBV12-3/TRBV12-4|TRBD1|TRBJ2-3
TGTGCCAGCAGTCTGGGGACAGGAGCGAGGGCAGATACGCAGTATTTT
CASSLGTGARADTQYF
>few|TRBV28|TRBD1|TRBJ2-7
TGTGCCAGCAGGCGACAGGGACCGACCTACGAGCAGTACTTC
CASRRQGPTYEQYF
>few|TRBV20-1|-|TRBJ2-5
TGCAGTGCTAGGGGGGTGACAGAGACCCAGTACTTC
CSARGVTETQYF
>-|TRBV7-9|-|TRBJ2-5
TGTGCCAGCAGCTTCCAGGGCGGCGAGACCCAGTACTTC
CASSFQGGETQYF
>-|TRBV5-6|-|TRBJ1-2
TGTGCCAGCAGCCTCGGACAGATAGCTAACTATGGCTACACCTTC
CASSLGQIANYGYTF
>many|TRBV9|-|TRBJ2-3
TGTGCCAGCAGCGGGGGCACAGATACGCAGTATTTT
CASSGGTDTQYF
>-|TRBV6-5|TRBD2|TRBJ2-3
TGTGCCAGCAGTTCCCTACTAGCGGGGGGTGAAGATACGCAGTATTTT
CASSSLLAGGEDTQYF
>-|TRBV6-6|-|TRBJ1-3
TGTGCCGGCCTAGGACAGCTCTCTGGAAACACCATATATTTT
CAGLGQLSGNTIYF
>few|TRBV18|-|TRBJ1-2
TGTGCCAGCTCACCACCGGGGCAGGCTTATGGCTACACCTTC
CASSPPGQAYGYTF
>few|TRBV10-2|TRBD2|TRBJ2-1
TGCGCCAGCACTTACCTTAGCGGGAGCAACAATGAGCAGTTCTTC
CASTYLSGSNNEQFF
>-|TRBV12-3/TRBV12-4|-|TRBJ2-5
TGTGCCAGCAGTTTAGAGGCAGCGGAAGAGACCCAGTACTTC
CASSLEAAEETQYF
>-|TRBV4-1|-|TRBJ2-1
TGCGCCAGCAGCGTTCGCGGGGTCTCCTACAATGAGCAGTTCTTC
CASSVRGVSYNEQFF
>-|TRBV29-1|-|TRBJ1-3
TGCAGCGTTGGAATAGGGATCTCTGGAAACACCATATATTTT
CSVGIGISGNTIYF
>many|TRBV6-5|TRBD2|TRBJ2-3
TGTGCCAGCAGTTTCGGGGACTACACAGATACGCAGTATTTT
CASSFGDYTDTQYF
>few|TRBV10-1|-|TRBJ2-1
TGCGCCGGACGGGAACGCCCCTGCAATGAGCAGTTCTTC
CAGRERPCNEQFF
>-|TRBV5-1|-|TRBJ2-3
TGCGCCAGCAGTGCCGGGACCCGCACAGATACGCAGTATTTT
CASSAGTRTDTQYF
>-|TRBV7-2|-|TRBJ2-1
TGTGCCAGCAGCTTGAGTGGGGCAAACAATGAGCAGTTCTTC
CASSLSGANNEQFF
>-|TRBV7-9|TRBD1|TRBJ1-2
TGTGCCAGCAGCTTTGCAGGGGGCGGCTATGGCTACACCTTC
CASSFAGGGYGYTF
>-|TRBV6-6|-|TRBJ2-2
TGTGCCAGCAGTATGACAGGAAGAAACACCGGGGAGCTGTTTTTT
CASSMTGRNTGELFF
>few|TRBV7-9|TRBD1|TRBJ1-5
TGTGCCAGCAGCTTAGAGGGGGCCCAGCCCCAGCATTTT
CASSLEGAQPQHF
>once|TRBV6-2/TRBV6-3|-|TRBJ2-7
TGTGCCAGCAGTCCATTCCGGACTACCAGCGAGCAGTACTTC
CASSPFRTTSEQYF
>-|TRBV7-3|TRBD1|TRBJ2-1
TGTGCCAGCAGCTTAACTTCGACAGGGTCGAGGGATAAGCAGTTCTTC
CASSLTSTGSRDKQFF
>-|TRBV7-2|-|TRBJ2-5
TGTGCCAGCAGCCCCAGTAATTTGGTGGAGACCCAGTACTTC
CASSPSNLVETQYF